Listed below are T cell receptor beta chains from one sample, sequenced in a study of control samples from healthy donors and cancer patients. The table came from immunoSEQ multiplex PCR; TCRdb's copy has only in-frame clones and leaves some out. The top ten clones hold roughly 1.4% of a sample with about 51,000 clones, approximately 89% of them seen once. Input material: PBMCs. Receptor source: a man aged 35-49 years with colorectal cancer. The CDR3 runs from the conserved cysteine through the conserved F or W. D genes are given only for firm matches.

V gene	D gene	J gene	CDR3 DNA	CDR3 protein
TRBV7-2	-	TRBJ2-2	TGTGCCAGCAGCTTAGCTATCGGGGAGCTGTTTTTT	CASSLAIGELFF
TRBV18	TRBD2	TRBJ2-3	TGTGCCAGCTCACCGTGGACTAGCGGGAGTACAGATACGCAGTATTTT	CASSPWTSGSTDTQYF
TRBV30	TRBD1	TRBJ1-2	TGTGCCTGGAGTTCAGAGGGACAGGGGGCTGGCTACACCTTC	CAWSSEGQGAGYTF
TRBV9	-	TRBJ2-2	TGTGCCAGCAGCGTAGGGGAAGGCTCCACCGGGGAGCTGTTTTTT	CASSVGEGSTGELFF
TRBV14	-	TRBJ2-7	TGTGCCGGCGAAGCAGTTCTACGAGAGCAGTACTTC	CAGEAVLREQYF
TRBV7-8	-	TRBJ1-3	TGTGCCAGCAGCTTATCAGGAAACACCATATATTTT	CASSLSGNTIYF
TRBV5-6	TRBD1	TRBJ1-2	TGTGCCAGCAGCTCCCAGGGGGTAGAGTATGGCTACACCTTC	CASSSQGVEYGYTF
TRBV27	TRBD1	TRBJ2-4	TGTGCCAGCAGCCTAGTTGGGACAGAGAAAAGGGGGAACATTCAGTACTTC	CASSLVGTEKRGNIQYF
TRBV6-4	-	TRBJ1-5	TGTGCCAGCAGTGTGGAGGGAGGTAGCAATCAGCCCCAGCATTTT	CASSVEGGSNQPQHF
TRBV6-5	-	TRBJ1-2	TGTGCCAGCAGTTACTCGAGAAGGGACTATGGCTACACCTTC	CASSYSRRDYGYTF
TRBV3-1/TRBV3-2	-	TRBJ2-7	TGTGCCAGCAGCCGCCGGGACTTTCTTTCCTACGAGCAGTACTTC	CASSRRDFLSYEQYF